This T cell receptor (beta chain) emerged from a study of neoadjuvant anti-PD-1 for oral cavity cancer. About this clone: What it recognizes is unknown.

Germline CDR1 reads MDHEN; CDR2 reads SYDVKM. This CDR3 is built from 12 residues. Trimming cost V 7 bases and J 5 bases, with 10 bases left between them. Findings and limits, study-wide: With three patients per group, TCR findings need larger cohorts.

Stage II-IVA oral cavity squamous cell carcinoma was new and untreated by systemic or radiation therapy. Profiled with immunoSEQ multiplex PCR; TCRdb holds only in-frame clones, not every one. Found here are 65,000 to 95,000 clones, roughly four fifths of them singletons; the top ten hold 2.5% to 3.5%. The chain joins TRBV28 to TRBJ2-3; TRBD1 might be the D (6 bases). The material was PBMCs, obtained before nivolumab (anti-PD-1) treatment. This sequence originates from a person aged 40 to 85 with oral cavity squamous cell carcinoma. The CDR3 DNA sequence: TGTGCCAGCACCGGACAGCTAGATACGCAGTATTTT. This translates into CASTGQLDTQYF.